These 18 T cell receptor beta chains were sequenced from one sample in a study of blood T cell repertoires in COVID-19. Sequenced by immunoSEQ multiplex PCR; TCRdb stores in-frame clones only, minus some. The table has about 290,000 clones, roughly 89% seen once. Sequenced sample: peripheral blood. These receptors were collected from a woman between 35 and 50 years old who had recovered from COVID-19.

The J gene is TRBJ1-4, the V gene TRBV5-1; D gene uncertain. The V and J ends lost 4 bases and 6 bases respectively, with 16 bases between them. Looked up from germline, CDR1 is SGHRS and CDR2 is YFSETQ. The CDR3 length is 15 residues. The CDR3 sequence: CASSQSPRSDEKLFF. As DNA, the CDR3 is TGCGCCAGCAGCCAGTCCCCCAGATCCGATGAAAAACTGTTTTTT.

This chain connects TRBV18 to TRBJ2-1; maybe TRBD1 (6 bases). The CDR3 sequence is 16 residues long. The germline CDR1 and CDR2 sequences are KGHSH and LQKENI. V dropped 1 base and J dropped 4 bases, with 14 bases sitting between them. CDR3 sequence: CASSPLRTEVYNEQFF. Here the CDR3 DNA reads TGTGCCAGCTCACCACTTCGGACAGAGGTATACAATGAGCAGTTCTTC.

The chain carries TRBV11-3 and TRBJ2-1, with TRBD1 matching 10 bases. Unmatched junction bases numbered 12, after V lost 4 bases and J lost 6 bases. CDR1 and CDR2 from the germline V gene are SGHNT and YENEEA. The CDR3 is 17 residues long. The CDR3 coding sequence is TGTGCCAGCAGCTCCTCTGCCGGGACAGGGGTGGCCAATGAGCAGTTCTTC. Protein: CASSSSAGTGVANEQFF.

The V and J genes are TRBV30 and TRBJ2-1; 9 positions agree with TRBD2. With V trimmed by 3 bases and J by 2 bases, 5 bases remained unmatched. CDR1 GTSNPN and CDR2 SVGIG come from the germline V gene (reference sequence). The CDR3 contains 15 residues. In DNA form, the CDR3 reads TGTGCCTGGAGGTTGTTAGCGGGAGCCTACAATGAGCAGTTCTTC. Residues: CAWRLLAGAYNEQFF.

The sample holds one count of this clone. The chain carries TRBV5-1 and TRBJ2-1; 8 bases fit TRBD2. This CDR3 contains 16 residues. Germline V gene data show CDR1 as SGHRS and CDR2 as YFSETQ. V gave up 3 bases and J gave up 3 bases; unmatched junction bases: 8. This CDR3 is CASSSGAGTSYNEQFF. The CDR3 DNA sequence: TGCGCCAGCAGCTCTGGAGCTGGGACTAGCTACAATGAGCAGTTCTTC.

The genes are TRBV10-1 and TRBJ2-7, with TRBD2 matching over 12 bases. Losses at the gene ends were 5 bases for V and 2 bases for J; bases not matched to a gene: 1. This CDR3 is built from 14 residues. CDR1 is WNHNN, CDR2 SYGVQD, per germline (reference sequence). The CDR3 bases are TGCGCCAGCAGTTCTAGCGGGAGGGCCTACGAGCAGTACTTC. This encodes CASSSSGRAYEQYF.

The chain has TRBV28 and TRBJ2-1; D may be TRBD2 (5 bases). Trimming shortened V by 5 bases and J by 3 bases, and 20 bases separated the two germline ends. Germline lookup yields CDR1 MDHEN and CDR2 SYDVKM. This CDR3 has 17 amino acids. In nucleotides, the CDR3 is TGTGCCAGCAGTCCTTCCTCCCCGGCGGAGGTCTACAATGAGCAGTTCTTC. Protein sequence: CASSPSSPAEVYNEQFF.

The rearrangement links TRBV5-6 to TRBJ1-2; D remains ambiguous. This CDR3 is 14 amino acids long. Trimming pared 0 bases from V and 4 bases from J, leaving 10 bases between. Germline V gene lookup returns CDR1 SGHDT and CDR2 YYEEEE. CDR3 loop: CASSLDSGVYGYTF. CDR3 nucleotides: TGTGCCAGCAGCTTGGATTCAGGTGTCTATGGCTACACCTTC.

CDR3 nucleotide sequence: TGTGCCAGCAGCCCACCTAGCGGGAGCCGGGTTGAGACCCAGTACTTC. It specifies CASSPPSGSRVETQYF. This chain joins TRBV11-2 and TRBJ2-5; 10 bases agree with TRBD2. Unmatched junction bases numbered 11, after V lost 5 bases and J lost 5 bases. The CDR3 is made up of 16 amino acids. Germline V gene lookup returns CDR1 SGHAT and CDR2 FQNNGV. The full variable domain, rest sourced from reference TRBV11-2 and TRBJ2-5, is EAGVAQSPRYKIIEKRQSVAFWCNPISGHATLYWYQQILGQGPKLLIQFQNNGVVDDSQLPKDRFSAERLKGVDSTLKIQPAKLEDSAVYLCASSPPSGSRVETQYFGPGTRLLVL.

The gene calls are TRBV30 and TRBJ2-1; 14 bases are a match to TRBD2. Germline V gene data show CDR1 as GTSNPN and CDR2 as SVGIG (reference sequence). The length of the CDR3 is 14 residues. Trimming cost V 1 base and J 8 bases; bases outside gene matches: 1. The CDR3 nucleotides are TGTGCCTGGAGTGGACTAGCGGGAGGGTATGAGCAGTTCTTC. Protein: CAWSGLAGGYEQFF.

Written as DNA, the CDR3 is TGTGCCACCAGTGATTTAGCGACTAGCGGGGTGGGCAATGAGCAGTTCTTC. Its protein product is CATSDLATSGVGNEQFF. The chain uses TRBV24-1 and TRBJ2-1; TRBD2 agrees at 11 bases. J gave up 6 bases and V 1 base, and 7 bases lay outside the gene matches. CDR1 and CDR2 (germline): KGHDR, SFDVKD. The CDR3 has 17 amino acids.

This chain links TRBV4-2 with TRBJ2-7; 9 bases are a match to TRBD2. The ends lost 1 base at V and 5 bases at J; junction bases unmatched: 6. The germline gives CDR1 LGHNA, CDR2 YNFKEQ. The length of the CDR3 is 15 residues. The CDR3 loop is CASSQVRTSAHEQYF. CDR3 DNA: TGTGCCAGCAGCCAAGTCCGGACTAGCGCCCACGAGCAGTACTTC.

The rearrangement links TRBV7-2 to TRBJ2-7, with 14 bases aligning to TRBD2. The CDR3 has 20 residues. The junction had 13 bases not matched to a gene; V was cut back by 0 bases and J by 3 bases. From germline, CDR1 is SGHTA and CDR2 FQGNSA. This CDR3 reads CASSLARGGTSGSLGYEQYF. The CDR3 DNA is TGTGCCAGCAGCTTAGCGCGGGGCGGGACTAGCGGGAGCTTGGGCTACGAGCAGTACTTC.

The chain is built from TRBV6-5 and TRBJ2-5; the D is unclear. The germline CDR1 and CDR2 sequences are MNHEY and SVGAGI. CDR3 length: 15 residues. Trimming left V 0 bases short and J 5 bases short, with 13 bases between. The CDR3 DNA sequence: TGTGCCAGCAGTTACTCGACCACTAACTATGAGACCCAGTACTTC. Translated: CASSYSTTNYETQYF.

The rearrangement uses TRBV6-1 and TRBJ2-7; D possibly corresponds to TRBD1 (6 bases). Germline V gene data show CDR1 as MNHNS and CDR2 as SASEGT. The CDR3 has 13 amino acids. Trimming stripped 3 bases from V and 2 bases from J, with 8 bases between. This CDR3 is CASSDTGTYEQYF. The CDR3, as DNA: TGTGCCAGCAGTGATACAGGGACCTACGAGCAGTACTTC.

The chain has TRBV10-3 and TRBJ2-5; 7 positions agree with TRBD1. The V and J ends lost 6 bases and 2 bases, in that order; junction bases with no gene match: 6. The CDR3 sequence is 14 residues long. Germline lookup yields CDR1 ENHRY and CDR2 SYGVKD. The CDR3 here is CAISPGQLQETQYF. The CDR3 DNA follows: TGTGCCATCAGCCCGGGACAGCTTCAAGAGACCCAGTACTTC.

The V and J genes are TRBV28 and TRBJ1-5, with 7 nucleotides matching TRBD1. The J segment lost 5 bases and the V segment lost 6 bases, leaving 13 bases of the junction unmatched. CDR1 is MDHEN and CDR2 is SYDVKM in the germline V gene. The CDR3 sequence is 16 residues long. CDR3 DNA: TGTGCCAGCAGCCCCCGGGACAGAAGTTTTTATCAGCCCCAGCATTTT. It yields the protein CASSPRDRSFYQPQHF.

The rearrangement joins TRBV2 to TRBJ2-1; weak D call: TRBD2 (5 bases). This CDR3 has 13 amino acids. The germline V and J ends were trimmed by 8 bases and 1 base, with 9 bases remaining between them. CDR1 is SNHLY and CDR2 is FYNNEI in the germline V gene. The DNA of the CDR3 is TGTGCCAGCTTAGCGTTTTCCTACAATGAGCAGTTCTTC. This codes for CASLAFSYNEQFF. The variable domain in full, with the rest retrieved from reference TRBV2 and TRBJ2-1, is EPEVTQTPSHQVTQMGQEVILRCVPISNHLYFYWYRQILGQKVEFLVSFYNNEISEKSEIFDDQFSVERPDGSNFTLKIRSTKLEDSAMYFCASLAFSYNEQFFGPGTRLTVL.